A single sample gave rise to the 26 T cell receptor beta chains below, sequenced in a study. One entry per CDR3 protein, called by TCRdb with MiXCR from the 5' RACE reads. The sample yields 50,000 to 75,000 distinct CDR3 sequences, under 25% seen once. Sample: memory CD4+ T cells sorted from a lymph node. Noted subset: memory CD4+ T cells, CD4+CD45RO+CD25-. Every receptor here comes from a female donor with breast cancer.

Points on this clonotype: The conserved final phenylalanine or tryptophan is absent from the CDR3, which likely points to a read error. The genes are TRBV5-6 and TRBJ2-5; D may be TRBD1 (6 bases). Germline assignment: CDR1 SGHDT and CDR2 YYEEEE. The CDR3 runs to 16 residues. V lost 3 bases to trimming and J lost 2 bases, with 17 bases between them. The CDR3 region has the DNA TGTGCCAGCAGCTCCCCCCGTGGGGGCGGACAAGAGACCCAGTACTCC. Translating gives CASSSPRGGGQETQYS.

The V and J genes are TRBV18 and TRBJ2-5; a weak D match, TRBD2 (6 bases). Trimming left V 4 bases short and J 5 bases short, with 17 bases between. Germline CDR1 KGHSH, CDR2 LQKENI. The CDR3 spans 15 residues. The CDR3 loop is CASSLGTQERETQYF. The CDR3 DNA sequence: TGTGCCAGCTCACTAGGGACTCAGGAGCGGGAGACCCAGTACTTC.

The chain couples TRBV4-2 to TRBJ1-3; TRBD1 is a possible D gene (6 bases). This CDR3 has 16 amino acids. Deletions cut 1 base from V and 4 bases from J, with 14 bases between. The germline V gene has CDR1 LGHNA and CDR2 YNFKEQ. This chain's CDR3 is CASSQASGTTGNTIYF. For the CDR3, the DNA is TGTGCCAGCAGCCAAGCCTCTGGGACAACCGGAAACACCATATATTTT.

This chain connects TRBV27 to TRBJ2-2, with 11 bases aligning to TRBD2. Trimming removed 7 bases from V and 2 bases from J; junction bases left unmatched: 3. The germline V gene encodes CDR1 MNHEY and CDR2 SMNVEV (reference sequence). The CDR3 runs 15 residues. Written as DNA, the CDR3 is TGTGCCAGCAAGGGACTAGCGGATAACACCGGGGAGCTGTTTTTT. This translates into CASKGLADNTGELFF.

A few counts support this clonotype. The J gene is TRBJ2-2, the V gene TRBV7-6; 9 bases agree with TRBD1. Germline values: CDR1 SGHVS, CDR2 FNYEAQ. J lost 6 bases, V lost 6 bases, and 11 bases had no gene match. The CDR3 runs 16 residues. This chain's CDR3 is CASSINRGRRSGELFF. The CDR3 DNA reads TGTGCCAGCAGTATCAACAGGGGGCGCAGATCCGGGGAGCTGTTTTTT.

The table lists this clonotype with a count of one. A much larger clone differs by one base, so this may be a read error. The V and J genes are TRBV2 and TRBJ1-2; D is undetermined. V dropped 4 bases and J dropped 7 bases, with 7 bases sitting between them. The CDR3 spans 11 residues. Germline assignment: CDR1 SNHLY and CDR2 FYNNEI. CDR3 loop: CASSALRGYTF. The DNA of the CDR3 is TGTGCCAGCAGTGCCCTTCGTGGCTACACCTTC. The variable domain in full, with the rest retrieved from reference TRBV2 and TRBJ1-2, is EPEVTQTPSHQVTQMGQEVILRCVPISNHLYFYWYRQILGQKVEFLVSFYNNEISEKSEIFDDQFSVERPDGSNFTLKIRSTKLEDSAMYFCASSALRGYTFGSGTRLTVV.

This chain links TRBV11-3 with TRBJ2-2; possibly TRBD1 for D (6 bases). There are 18 residues in the CDR3. Germline CDR1 is SGHNT and CDR2 is YENEEA. The ends were cut back, 5 bases at V and 6 bases at J, with 25 bases in the middle. Here the CDR3 reads CASSTLQGSWAVSGELFF. DNA of the CDR3: TGTGCCAGCAGCACCCTACAGGGTTCGTGGGCAGTCTCCGGGGAGCTGTTTTTT.

This clonotype was observed many times. V and J are TRBV7-9 and TRBJ2-3, with D perhaps TRBD2 (6 bases). V lost 4 bases to trimming and J lost 5 bases, with 13 bases between them. The CDR3 contains 14 residues. Per the germline V gene, CDR1 is SEHNR and CDR2 is FQNEAQ (reference sequence). The CDR3 region is CASSYSQAGDTQYF. The CDR3 DNA sequence: TGTGCCAGCAGCTATTCACAAGCGGGAGATACGCAGTATTTT.

This clonotype was seen a few times. The CDR3 DNA reads as TGCAGTGCTAGACTAGCGGGAGGAGATACGCAGTATTTT. The encoded protein is CSARLAGGDTQYF. This chain links TRBV20-1 with TRBJ2-3; TRBD2 agrees at 11 bases. Germline lookup yields CDR1 DFQATT and CDR2 SNEGSKA (reference sequence). Trimming took 2 bases from V and 5 from J; bases not matched to a gene: 0. This CDR3 spans 13 amino acids.

The chain couples TRBV20-1 to TRBJ2-3, with 12 bases fitting TRBD1. Germline V CDR1 and CDR2: DFQATT, SNEGSKA (reference sequence). Germline trimming cut 5 bases from V and 1 base from J; bases unmatched to any gene: 10. CDR3 size: 17 residues. The CDR3 sequence: CSALLRRDRGRTDTQYF. The DNA for the CDR3 is TGCAGTGCTCTCCTCCGCCGGGACAGGGGGCGCACAGATACGCAGTATTTT.

The chain employs TRBV7-2 and TRBJ2-1, with D tentatively TRBD2 (6 bases). Between the trimmed V and J ends, which lost 1 base and 8 bases, there was a span of 15 bases. CDR1 SGHTA and CDR2 FQGNSA come from the germline V gene. This CDR3 region has 15 residues. Here the CDR3 reads CASSLDKTRSHEQFF. Written as DNA, the CDR3 is TGTGCCAGCAGCTTAGACAAGACTAGGAGTCATGAGCAGTTCTTC.

The chain uses TRBV5-1 and TRBJ2-3; 10 bases agree with TRBD2. Germline V gene data show CDR1 as SGHRS and CDR2 as YFSETQ. This CDR3 comprises 16 residues. Unmatched junction bases numbered 6, after V lost 3 bases and J lost 2 bases. The CDR3 DNA sequence: TGCGCCAGCAGCTGGACGGGGACTAGCGACACAGATACGCAGTATTTT. This encodes CASSWTGTSDTDTQYF.

Of note for this clonotype: It may be a read error: a sequence one base away is much more abundant. The rearrangement links TRBV6-5 to TRBJ1-6, with no clear D. Germline V lookup: CDR1 MNHEY, CDR2 SVGAGI. The CDR3 consists of 14 residues. The CDR3 nucleotides read TGTGCCAGCAGTTTTCACGAGGAGAATTCACCCCCCCACTTT. Translated, it gives CASSFHEENSPPHF.

This clonotype came up a few times. The rearrangement uses TRBV7-3 and TRBJ1-5; weak D call: TRBD1 (5 bases). Germline-derived CDR1 and CDR2 are SGHTA and FQGTGA. The CDR3 length is 15 residues. V gave up 0 bases and J gave up 8 bases, with 14 bases separating them. The CDR3 DNA reads TGTGCCAGCAGCTTAACGGGGGGACCTCACGAGCCCCAGCATTTT. This translates into CASSLTGGPHEPQHF.

The J gene is TRBJ1-4, the V gene TRBV7-2; D is uncertain. V was shortened by 4 bases and J by 4 bases, with 16 bases between the two germline ends. Germline CDR1 reads SGHTA; CDR2 reads FQGNSA. The CDR3 extends over 16 amino acids. The CDR3 loop reads CASSSLGLHFNEKLFF. In nucleotides, the CDR3 is TGTGCCAGCAGCTCCCTCGGACTCCACTTTAATGAAAAACTGTTTTTT.

The chain's CDR3 is CSAQFPQPTSTDTQYF. CDR3 DNA: TGCAGTGCCCAATTCCCCCAACCTACTAGCACAGATACGCAGTATTTT. The rearrangement joins TRBV20-1 to TRBJ2-3; D unclear. Germline-derived CDR1 and CDR2 are DFQATT and SNEGSKA (reference sequence). V lost 6 bases and J lost 0, with 19 bases in between. The CDR3 runs to 16 residues.

The chain combines TRBV5-1 with TRBJ1-1; possibly TRBD1 for D (5 bases). The V and J ends lost 0 bases and 4 bases respectively, with 13 bases between them. This CDR3 contains 15 residues. The germline gives CDR1 SGHRS, CDR2 YFSETQ. The CDR3 is CASSLGVGDVTEAFF. For the CDR3, the DNA is TGCGCCAGCAGCTTGGGGGTGGGGGACGTCACTGAAGCTTTCTTT.

This clonotype was counted between two and nine times. V and J are TRBV7-2 and TRBJ2-2, with D hard to call. V was shortened by 3 bases and J by 1 base, with 9 bases between the two germline ends. CDR3 size: 15 residues. In germline, CDR1 is SGHTA, CDR2 FQGNSA. The CDR3 loop is CASSFELKNTGELFF. CDR3 sequence (DNA): TGTGCCAGCAGCTTCGAACTTAAGAACACCGGGGAGCTGTTTTTT.

At least ten counts were recorded for this clonotype. This rearrangement joins TRBV6-5 to TRBJ1-5; a weak D match, TRBD1 (6 bases). V shed 4 bases and J shed 4 bases, with 20 bases lying between them. The V gene's germline CDR1 is MNHEY and CDR2 SVGAGI. The CDR3 sequence is 17 residues long. The CDR3, as DNA: TGTGCCAGCAGTTCCACGAGAGGGGGAACGGGGAATCAGCCCCAGCATTTT. It specifies CASSSTRGGTGNQPQHF.

This clonotype was observed a few times. The chain is built from TRBV7-8 and TRBJ1-6; a possible D gene is TRBD1 (6 bases). The ends were cut back, 5 bases at V and 8 bases at J, with 19 bases in the middle. Germline V lookup: CDR1 SGHVS, CDR2 FQNEAQ. The length of the CDR3 is 16 residues. The CDR3 DNA reads as TGTGCCAGCAGCCCGGAGGGGGGGCTAACCCATTCACCCCTCCACTTT. It is translated as CASSPEGGLTHSPLHF. Filled out from reference TRBV7-8 and TRBJ1-6, the complete variable domain reads GAGVSQSPRYKVAKRGQDVALRCDPISGHVSLFWYQQALGQGPEFLTYFQNEAQLDKSGLPSDRFFAERPEGSVSTLKIQRTQQEDSAVYLCASSPEGGLTHSPLHFGNGTRLTVT.

Remarks on this clonotype: A much larger clone differs from this one at a single base, so this may be a read error. The CDR3 here is CASSYSRSGSTIYF. The CDR3 coding sequence is TGTGCCAGCAGTTACTCGAGAAGCGGAAGCACCATATATTTT. The V and J genes are TRBV6-2 or TRBV6-3 and TRBJ1-3; no definite D call. Germline CDR1 reads MNHEY; CDR2 reads SVGEGT. This CDR3 is built from 14 residues.

The gene calls are TRBV4-1 and TRBJ2-4; tentative D call: TRBD1 (6 bases). Germline V CDR1 and CDR2: MGHRA, YSYEKL. V was pared by 4 bases and J by 5 bases, with 9 bases between. This CDR3 comprises 13 residues. The CDR3 DNA reads TGCGCCAGCAGCCGGACAGTAGAAAACATTCAGTACTTC. Translated, it gives CASSRTVENIQYF.

The chain links TRBV6-6 to TRBJ2-5; D unresolved. The CDR3 totals 13 residues. Trimming removed 0 bases from V and 14 bases from J, with 16 bases in between. Germline CDR1 is MNHNY and CDR2 is SVGAGI (reference sequence). CDR3 amino acids: CASSYSADPWAYF. DNA for the CDR3: TGTGCCAGCAGTTACTCGGCTGACCCTTGGGCCTACTTC.

This chain links TRBV12-3 or TRBV12-4 with TRBJ2-6, with 9 bases matching TRBD1. This CDR3 contains 17 residues. V lost 7 bases to trimming and J lost 4 bases; unmatched junction nucleotides: 11. The CDR3 loop reads CASTTGGERDGANVLTF. The CDR3 DNA is TGTGCCAGCACCACAGGGGGCGAACGTGACGGGGCCAACGTCCTGACTTTC.

This clonotype was detected ten times or more. This chain links TRBV5-1 with TRBJ1-2; TRBD1 aligns across 7 bases. This CDR3 region has 14 residues. Germline assignment: CDR1 SGHRS and CDR2 YFSETQ. J gave up 4 bases and V 3 bases, and 6 bases lay outside the gene matches. The CDR3 region has the DNA TGCGCCAGCAGCTGGGAACAGGGGAGCTATGGCTACACCTTC. Translated: CASSWEQGSYGYTF.

This clonotype turned up a few times. The CDR3 is CASSAGTGSYEQYF. CDR3 DNA sequence: TGTGCCAGCAGCGCCGGGACGGGCTCCTACGAGCAGTACTTC. This sequence joins TRBV7-2 and TRBJ2-7; D possibly uses TRBD1 or TRBD2 (5 bases each). The germline V gene has CDR1 SGHTA and CDR2 FQGNSA. V lost 5 bases and J lost 0, with 11 bases in between. The length of the CDR3 is 14 residues.